This TCR beta chain is drawn from a study of T-cell reconstitution after alpha-beta-depleted transplantation in children. Germline CDR1 reads SEHNR; CDR2 reads FQNEAQ (reference sequence). The junction had 9 bases not matched to a gene; V was cut back by 0 bases and J by 9 bases. The CDR3 spans 17 residues. Unique molecular identifiers featured in how the TCRbeta library was prepared. Using its own MiXCR run on the PCR reads, TCRdb lists one record per CDR3 protein. Counted here are 80,000 to 100,000 distinct CDR3 sequences, 20% to 30% occurring once; the ten biggest clones make up about a fifth. The specimen was PBMCs, collected before TCRalphabeta/CD19-depleted stem cell transplant. The rearrangement links TRBV7-9 to TRBJ1-6; 9 positions match TRBD1. This sequence originates from a boy aged 2-15 years with acute lymphoblastic leukemia, due to receive a stem cell transplant. This CDR3 reads CASSLAATGTGSSPLHF. The CDR3 coding sequence is TGTGCCAGCAGCTTAGCGGCGACCGGGACAGGGAGTTCACCCCTCCACTTT.